The 30 T cell receptor beta chains below come from one sample, sequenced in a study of CD8+ T cells in alopecia areata. Extraction and reverse transcription of RNA yielded cDNA as the sequencing template. Assay used: immunoSEQ multiplex PCR; TCRdb lists only in-frame clones, some missing. This sample has about 290,000 clones, with about 62% found just once. Sample treatment: oral pan-JAK inhibitor, 5-10 mg twice daily. Sequencing used CD4+ T cells sorted from blood, obtained at week 24, from a patient treated with tofacitinib. These receptors were obtained from a human donor with alopecia areata.

This chain joins TRBV19 and TRBJ2-3, with no clear D. The V end was cut by 6 bases, the J end by 2 bases, with 18 bases between. The CDR3 totals 16 residues. Germline V gives CDR1 LNHDA, CDR2 SQIVND (reference sequence). Here the CDR3 reads CASSGDSHPSTDTQYF. The CDR3 coding sequence is TGTGCCAGTAGCGGAGACTCTCATCCCTCCACAGATACGCAGTATTTT.

This clone was seen a single time. This sequence joins TRBV9 and TRBJ2-3; D gene unclear. CDR3 length: 15 amino acids. V was clipped by 2 bases and J by 2 bases, with 12 bases between them. Germline lookup yields CDR1 SGDLS and CDR2 YYNGEE. CDR3 bases: TGTGCCAGCAGCGTCTCCCCGACGGACACAGATACGCAGTATTTT. This sequence encodes CASSVSPTDTDTQYF.

This chain uses TRBV29-1 with TRBJ2-7; 13 bases line up with TRBD2. CDR1 is SQVTM and CDR2 is ANQGSEA in the germline V gene. V shed 6 bases, J shed 4 bases, and the junction held 0 bases outside the gene matches. The CDR3 has 12 amino acids. CDR3 nucleotide sequence: TGCAGCGTGGGACTAGCGGGGTACGAGCAGTACTTC. Translating it yields CSVGLAGYEQYF.

The rearrangement links TRBV7-9 to TRBJ2-7, with 10 bases aligning to TRBD1. J lost 3 bases, V lost 5 bases, and 4 bases had no gene match. The CDR3 spans 14 residues. CDR1 is SEHNR and CDR2 is FQNEAQ in the germline V gene (reference sequence). The CDR3 region has the DNA TGTGCCAGCAGCCGGACAGGGGGTTTCTACGAGCAGTACTTC. Its translation: CASSRTGGFYEQYF.

The gene calls are TRBV30 and TRBJ1-1; D unclear. The CDR3 totals 13 residues. The V end lost 2 bases, the J end lost 1 base, and 8 bases lay between the germline ends. Germline CDR1 and CDR2: GTSNPN and SVGIG (reference sequence). CDR3 sequence reads: CAWSPRRNTEAFF. For the CDR3, the DNA is TGTGCCTGGAGTCCCAGGAGGAACACTGAAGCTTTCTTT. Drawing the rest from reference TRBV30 and TRBJ1-1, the complete variable domain is SQTIHQWPATLVQPVGSPLSLECTVEGTSNPNLYWYRQAAGRGLQLLFYSVGIGQISSEVPQNLSASRPQDRQFILSSKKLLLSDSGFYLCAWSPRRNTEAFFGQGTRLTVV.

Concerning this clone: Within the sample, other DNA sequences also encode this same CDR3. The chain has TRBV7-9 and TRBJ1-1, with unresolved D. The V end lost 0 bases, the J end lost 0 bases, and 2 bases lay between the germline ends. Germline loops: CDR1 SEHNR, CDR2 FQNEAQ (reference sequence). The CDR3 length is 13 residues. CDR3 amino acids: CASSLALNTEAFF. Here the CDR3 DNA reads TGTGCCAGCAGCTTAGCCTTGAACACTGAAGCTTTCTTT.

V gene TRBV5-1 combines with J gene TRBJ2-7; D is possibly TRBD2 (5 bases). This CDR3 is 12 amino acids long. The germline V gene encodes CDR1 SGHRS and CDR2 YFSETQ. Trimming cost V 4 bases and J 2 bases, with 7 bases left between them. The CDR3 loop is CASSEGAYEQYF. Written as DNA, the CDR3 is TGCGCCAGCAGCGAGGGTGCCTACGAGCAGTACTTC.

The chain carries TRBV29-1 and TRBJ1-1; D call uncertain. Germline assignment: CDR1 SQVTM and CDR2 ANQGSEA. This CDR3 is 12 amino acids long. The ends were cut back, 1 base at V and 4 bases at J, with 7 bases in the middle. CDR3: CSVEGLITEAFF. The CDR3 DNA reads TGCAGCGTTGAAGGTCTCATCACTGAAGCTTTCTTT.

This clone was detected only a few times. This sequence joins TRBV4-2 and TRBJ2-7; 13 nucleotides line up with TRBD2. Germline CDR1 and CDR2: LGHNA and YNFKEQ. With 2 bases clipped from V and 3 bases from J, the junction kept 10 bases outside the gene matches. The CDR3 totals 18 residues. The CDR3 is CASSQTIGLAGDLYEQYF. CDR3 in DNA: TGTGCCAGCAGCCAAACCATAGGACTAGCGGGGGACCTCTACGAGCAGTACTTC.

The rearrangement joins TRBV29-1 to TRBJ1-5; D not resolved. This CDR3 is built from 15 residues. Germline values: CDR1 SQVTM, CDR2 ANQGSEA. Trimming left V 1 base short and J 0 bases short, with 10 bases between. DNA of the CDR3: TGCAGCGTTGAAGTCTCGGGTGATAGCAATCAGCCCCAGCATTTT. Its protein is CSVEVSGDSNQPQHF.

The V gene is TRBV29-1, the J gene TRBJ1-1, with D possibly being TRBD1 (5 bases). Per the germline V gene, CDR1 is SQVTM and CDR2 is ANQGSEA. The CDR3 contains 14 residues. Trimming stripped 0 bases from V and 4 bases from J, with 12 bases between. The CDR3 here is CSVEDLGARTEAFF. The CDR3 nucleotides read TGCAGCGTTGAAGATCTCGGGGCTCGCACTGAAGCTTTCTTT.

The rearrangement joins TRBV10-3 to TRBJ2-7; the D gene is possibly TRBD2 (6 bases). The ends were cut back, 5 bases at V and 0 bases at J, with 14 bases in the middle. This CDR3 has 15 amino acids. Looked up from germline, CDR1 is ENHRY and CDR2 is SYGVKD. The CDR3 DNA is TGTGCCATCAGTACGCACGGGGGAAACTCCTACGAGCAGTACTTC. It translates to CAISTHGGNSYEQYF.

This clone showed up just a few times. Distinct nucleotide sequences in the sample also encode this CDR3. The rearrangement links TRBV29-1 to TRBJ1-1; 7 positions match TRBD1. The V and J ends lost 5 bases and 1 base, in that order; junction bases with no gene match: 4. The length of the CDR3 is 13 residues. Germline CDR1 SQVTM, CDR2 ANQGSEA. CDR3 DNA: TGCAGCGTTCGAAGGGGGCAGAACACTGAAGCTTTCTTT. Its protein is CSVRRGQNTEAFF.

In its sample, this clone was seen a few times. The CDR3 protein is CASSIARDRFGNTEAFF. In DNA form, the CDR3 reads TGTGCCAGTAGTATAGCCAGGGACAGGTTCGGGAACACTGAAGCTTTCTTT. The chain uses TRBV19 and TRBJ1-1; 8 bases agree with TRBD1. The CDR3 loop spans 17 amino acids. Per germline, CDR1 LNHDA and CDR2 SQIVND (reference sequence). The V gene end was trimmed by 1 base and the J gene end by 1 base; junction bases not matched to a gene: 8. Full variable domain (outside the CDR3, taken from reference TRBV19 and TRBJ1-1): DGGITQSPKYLFRKEGQNVTLSCEQNLNHDAMYWYRQDPGQGLRLIYYSQIVNDFQKGDIAEGYSVSREKKESFPLTVTSAQKNPTAFYLCASSIARDRFGNTEAFFGQGTRLTVV.

J is TRBJ2-3 and V is TRBV5-1; D is uncertain. Between the trimmed V and J ends, which lost 0 bases and 0 bases, there was a span of 8 bases. Germline CDR1 SGHRS, CDR2 YFSETQ. CDR3 size: 15 residues. The CDR3 is CASSLEGFSTDTQYF. The CDR3 DNA reads TGCGCCAGCAGCTTGGAAGGGTTCAGCACAGATACGCAGTATTTT.

This clone showed up just a few times. The V and J genes are TRBV29-1 and TRBJ1-2; 7 bases are shared with TRBD1. The CDR3 runs 15 residues. The V segment lost 8 bases and the J segment 3 bases; nucleotides outside the gene matches: 15. Germline V lookup: CDR1 SQVTM, CDR2 ANQGSEA. The CDR3 bases are TGCAGCATATTGAAACCGGGACAGCAAGACTATGGCTACACCTTC. Amino acids: CSILKPGQQDYGYTF.

The gene calls are TRBV30 and TRBJ1-2, with no clear D. The CDR3 sequence is 12 residues long. Trimming removed 0 bases at V and 2 bases at J, with 4 bases between. Germline V gene data show CDR1 as GTSNPN and CDR2 as SVGIG (reference sequence). The CDR3 loop reads CAWSVINYGYTF. The CDR3 DNA reads TGTGCCTGGAGTGTAATCAACTATGGCTACACCTTC.

This clone was picked up one time. The chain links TRBV5-6 to TRBJ2-2; a weak D match, TRBD1 (5 bases). The CDR3 is 16 amino acids. CDR1 and CDR2 from the germline V gene are SGHDT and YYEEEE. V lost 0 bases, J lost 0 bases, and 9 bases lay in between. CDR3 residues: CASSLVWTTNTGELFF. In DNA, the CDR3 is TGTGCCAGCAGCTTGGTCTGGACAACGAACACCGGGGAGCTGTTTTTT.

The chain links TRBV7-3 to TRBJ2-2; tentatively, D is TRBD2 (6 bases). V was trimmed by 1 base and J by 1 base, leaving 10 bases between them. Germline V gene lookup returns CDR1 SGHTA and CDR2 FQGTGA. The CDR3 is made up of 16 amino acids. CDR3 coding DNA: TGTGCCAGCAGCTTAAACGGAGGGGTGAACACCGGGGAGCTGTTTTTT. It codes for CASSLNGGVNTGELFF.

This clone has more than one count but fewer than ten. V gene TRBV29-1 combines with J gene TRBJ2-3; 7 bases fit TRBD2. Per the germline V gene, CDR1 is SQVTM and CDR2 is ANQGSEA. This CDR3 has 14 amino acids. J gave up 3 bases and V 5 bases, and 8 bases lay outside the gene matches. The CDR3 loop is CSVSGATSTDTQYF. In DNA, the CDR3 is TGCAGCGTTAGCGGGGCCACCTCTACAGATACGCAGTATTTT.

The DNA for the CDR3 is TGCGCCAGCAGCTTGGTTAGCACAGAGGCAGATACGCAGTATTTT. Translated: CASSLVSTEADTQYF. This sequence joins TRBV5-1 and TRBJ2-3; no clear D. CDR1 and CDR2 from the germline V gene are SGHRS and YFSETQ. V lost 0 bases, J lost 4 bases, and 12 bases lay in between. The CDR3 runs 15 residues.

The chain uses TRBV30 and TRBJ2-2; TRBD1 aligns across 7 bases. The CDR3 has 14 amino acids. V lost 8 bases and J lost 4; bases outside the gene matches: 10. Looked up from germline, CDR1 is GTSNPN and CDR2 is SVGIG (reference sequence). Written as DNA, the CDR3 is TGTGCCCCGGCACTTGGACAGGCCACCGGGGAGCTGTTTTTT. This gives the protein CAPALGQATGELFF.

V and J are TRBV15 and TRBJ2-5; weak D call: TRBD1 (6 bases). The CDR3 is 15 amino acids. Per germline, CDR1 LNHNV and CDR2 YYDKDF (reference sequence). V was trimmed by 0 bases and J by 5 bases, leaving 13 bases between them. CDR3 residues: CATSRDLGAGETQYF. CDR3 nucleotide sequence: TGTGCCACCAGCAGAGATCTGGGGGCCGGGGAGACCCAGTACTTC.

The rearrangement joins TRBV5-1 to TRBJ2-5, with 8 bases fitting TRBD1. There are 14 residues in the CDR3. CDR1 and CDR2 (germline): SGHRS, YFSETQ. Germline trimming cut 4 bases from V and 2 bases from J; bases unmatched to any gene: 4. CDR3 nucleotide sequence: TGCGCCAGCAGCCGTCGACAGGGGCAAGAGACCCAGTACTTC. Residues: CASSRRQGQETQYF.

This clone was picked up a small number of times. The V call is TRBV27, the J call TRBJ1-6; D is unresolved. V was shortened by 7 bases and J by 0 bases, with 13 bases between the two germline ends. Germline loops: CDR1 MNHEY, CDR2 SMNVEV (reference sequence). CDR3 length: 16 amino acids. CDR3 DNA: TGTGCCAGCATGAGGTCCAGGAGCTCCTATAATTCACCCCTCCACTTT. It yields the protein CASMRSRSSYNSPLHF.

The chain couples TRBV11-3 to TRBJ2-1; no reliable D call. Germline values: CDR1 SGHNT, CDR2 YENEEA. CDR3 size: 13 residues. Between the trimmed V and J ends, which lost 0 bases and 7 bases, there was a span of 7 bases. CDR3 residues: CASSLDRRNEQFF. The CDR3 bases are TGTGCCAGCAGCTTAGATCGGAGAAATGAGCAGTTCTTC. Using reference TRBV11-3 and TRBJ2-1 for the parts outside the CDR3, the full variable domain is EAGVVQSPRYKIIEKKQPVAFWCNPISGHNTLYWYLQNLGQGPELLIRYENEEAVDDSQLPKDRFSAERLKGVDSTLKIQPAELGDSAVYLCASSLDRRNEQFFGPGTRLTVL.

This chain joins TRBV10-3 and TRBJ2-5, with TRBD2 matching over 11 bases. The V and J ends lost 4 bases and 2 bases, in that order; junction bases with no gene match: 3. The CDR3 loop spans 15 amino acids. CDR1 ENHRY and CDR2 SYGVKD come from the germline V gene. Written as DNA, the CDR3 is TGTGCCATCAGTGGGGGGACTAGCGGTCAAGAGACCCAGTACTTC. It encodes CAISGGTSGQETQYF.

CDR3 bases: TGTGCCTGGAGTGCCGGGCAATCGTATAATTCACCCCTCCACTTT. Protein sequence: CAWSAGQSYNSPLHF. This sequence joins TRBV30 and TRBJ1-6; D not resolved. The CDR3 consists of 15 residues. V lost 1 base and J 4 bases, leaving 11 bases between the germline ends. The germline V gene has CDR1 GTSNPN and CDR2 SVGIG (reference sequence). Using reference TRBV30 and TRBJ1-6 for the parts outside the CDR3, the full variable domain is SQTIHQWPATLVQPVGSPLSLECTVEGTSNPNLYWYRQAAGRGLQLLFYSVGIGQISSEVPQNLSASRPQDRQFILSSKKLLLSDSGFYLCAWSAGQSYNSPLHFGNGTRLTVT.

This chain links TRBV10-3 with TRBJ2-7; a possible D gene is TRBD1 (6 bases). The CDR3 has 12 residues. V shed 9 bases and J shed 6 bases, with 15 bases lying between them. Germline CDR1 is ENHRY and CDR2 is SYGVKD. CDR3 sequence: CAMGPGDGEQYF. The CDR3 bases are TGTGCCATGGGTCCAGGGGACGGCGAGCAGTACTTC.

The CDR3 nucleotides read TGTGCCTGGAGCCCTCATGCCTTCTACGAGCAGTACTTC. It yields the protein CAWSPHAFYEQYF. This sequence joins TRBV30 and TRBJ2-7; D unclear. Germline assignment: CDR1 GTSNPN and CDR2 SVGIG (reference sequence). This CDR3 region has 13 residues. Trimming took 3 bases from V and 3 from J, leaving 12 bases between them.